Detailed here is one T cell receptor (beta chain). What it recognizes is unknown. This CDR3 contains 17 residues. Unmatched junction bases numbered 7, after V lost 0 bases and J lost 5 bases. The germline V gene encodes CDR1 SGHNT and CDR2 YENEEA. The data were taken from a study of OX40 agonist ivuxolimab in advanced cancers. Study in general: The dose of intravenous ivuxolimab that patients received every 2 weeks ranged from 0.01 to 10 mg/kg.

Generated by immunoSEQ multiplex PCR, the TCRdb table keeps only in-frame clones and is missing some. The table includes some 80,000 clones, around 85% detected once. Peripheral blood came from all dose cohorts at three timepoints. Study-wide findings and caveats: The average count of expanded clones was higher among CD8+ T cells than among CD4+. Blood T cells, both CD4+ and CD8+, expanded clonally by week 6 at 0.1 to 3.0 mg/kg.

The material was CD4+ or CD8+ T cells sorted from blood, obtained in a trial of the OX40 agonist ivuxolimab. This receptor was obtained from an adult with an advanced solid tumor such as melanoma, head and neck, liver or kidney cancer. The V call is TRBV11-3, the J call TRBJ2-3, with 11 bases lining up with TRBD2. CDR3 residues: CASSLDGLAGGRDTQYF. As DNA, the CDR3 is TGTGCCAGCAGCTTAGATGGGCTAGCGGGGGGCAGAGATACGCAGTATTTT.